A single sample is the source of the 5 T cell receptor beta chains below, sequenced in a study of blood T cell repertoires in COVID-19. Here immunoSEQ multiplex PCR was the method, and the copy in TCRdb shows in-frame clones only, minus some. The table has hundreds of thousands of clones, 89% seen once. Sequencing used peripheral blood. The receptors here all came from a young man with COVID-19, enrolled during active disease.

The V gene is TRBV3-1 (or the pseudogene TRBV3-2), the J gene TRBJ2-3, with 10 bases lining up with TRBD2. Looked up from germline, CDR1 is LGHDT and CDR2 is YNNKEL (reference sequence). The CDR3 length is 15 residues. With 2 bases clipped from V and 4 bases from J, the junction kept 3 bases outside the gene matches. Here the CDR3 DNA reads TGTGCCAGCAGCCAAATTAGCGGGGGGCCAGATACGCAGTATTTT. This gives the protein CASSQISGGPDTQYF.

The CDR3 sequence is CASSSREYEQYF. The CDR3 DNA is TGTGCCAGCAGCTCCAGGGAATACGAGCAGTACTTC. The chain uses TRBV5-8 and TRBJ2-7; a weak D match, TRBD1 (5 bases). The CDR3 loop spans 12 amino acids. Trimming removed 3 bases from V and 4 bases from J, with 8 bases in between. The germline V gene encodes CDR1 SGHTS and CDR2 YDEGEE.

The rearrangement links TRBV3-1 (or the pseudogene TRBV3-2) to TRBJ1-4; weak D call: TRBD1 (5 bases). Trimming stripped 4 bases from V and 0 bases from J, with 9 bases between. Germline V gene data show CDR1 as LGHDT and CDR2 as YNNKEL (reference sequence). The CDR3 loop spans 15 amino acids. CDR3 sequence: CASSRGPATNEKLFF. For the CDR3, the DNA is TGTGCCAGCAGCCGGGGCCCGGCAACTAATGAAAAACTGTTTTTT.

This clone was picked up one time. The V and J genes are TRBV23-1 and TRBJ2-5; TRBD2 aligns across 10 bases. TRBV23-1 is noted as an ORF with a role that remains uncertain. With V trimmed by 3 bases and J by 2 bases, 9 bases remained unmatched. This CDR3 spans 17 amino acids. DNA of the CDR3: TGCGCCAGCAGTCACCGATTCCTAGCGGGAGTGCAAGAGACCCAGTACTTC. Translated, it gives CASSHRFLAGVQETQYF.

The V call is TRBV4-1, the J call TRBJ2-1, with 12 bases matching TRBD2. The CDR3 has 18 residues. V lost 3 bases to trimming and J lost 2 bases; unmatched junction nucleotides: 8. Per the germline V gene, CDR1 is MGHRA and CDR2 is YSYEKL. CDR3 protein: CASSQRLAGGPAYNEQFF. DNA of the CDR3: TGCGCCAGCAGCCAGCGTCTAGCGGGGGGGCCCGCCTACAATGAGCAGTTCTTC.